This T cell receptor beta chain was identified in a study of identical twins. The germline gives CDR1 MGHRA, CDR2 YSYEKL. Trimming at V came to 4 bases and at J to 0 bases, leaving 6 bases not matched to a gene. The CDR3 sequence is 16 residues long. This clonotype was counted many times. TCRdb ran MiXCR on the 5' RACE reads and lists one entry per CDR3 protein. The sample includes 350,000 to 400,000 distinct CDR3 sequences, 8.5% to 10% of them seen just once. The genes are TRBV4-1 and TRBJ1-5; 7 bases match TRBD1. The receptor's source is a woman aged 50 to 65 in good health. The sequencing sample was made of naive T cells sorted from blood. The CDR3: CASSPTTGYSNQPQHF. As DNA, the CDR3 is TGCGCCAGCAGCCCGACGACAGGGTATAGCAATCAGCCCCAGCATTTT.